This T cell receptor beta chain came from a study of human T cells and chemical hapten exposure. For the study at large: Chiefly women, the patients showed alopecia areata, totalis or universalis. Across samples, TCR yields varied, mostly owing to small differences in pooled library volumes.

TCRdb re-called the RACE reads through MiXCR, storing one row per CDR3 protein. This sample yields about 78,000 distinct CDR3 sequences, of which 8.5% are seen a single time; approximately 3.5% belongs to the top ten. This clonotype occurred a few times. Antigen: not known. The CDR3 contains 11 residues. Germline V gene lookup returns CDR1 LGHNA and CDR2 YNFKEQ. Trimming removed 7 bases from V and 6 bases from J, with 6 bases in between. Sample time point: patch test 2, 6 weeks after DPC sensitization. This sample's treatment: therapeutic diphenylcyclopropenone sensitization with weekly scalp DPC. Donors, patients with alopecia ranging from 18 to 70 years old and judged suitable for DPC, provided samples. Whole-study findings and limits: Sensitizing with DPC caused no change in TCRs above 1 in 1000 frequency.

The chain links TRBV4-2 to TRBJ2-2; D possibly corresponds to TRBD1 (5 bases). Sequenced material: whole blood, taken in connection with sensitization to the hapten diphenylcyclopropenone (DPC). This receptor was obtained from a woman between 45 and 65 years old with alopecia areata. Some clones in this sample may be carry-over from other donors' samples. DNA for the CDR3: TGTGCCAGCATGGGGCCCGGGGAGCTGTTTTTT. Its translation is CASMGPGELFF.